What follows are 27 T cell receptor beta chains derived from one specimen sequenced in a study of blood T cells in healthy people across ages. Primers used in a second PCR of roughly 6 to 11 cycles were a sample-barcoded 5' primer and a J-beta primer mix. TCRdb re-analysed the 5' RACE reads in MiXCR, keeping a single row per CDR3 protein. This table has 600,000 to 800,000 distinct CDR3 sequences, approximately 21% appearing once. The material sequenced was blood. The receptors were gathered from a man aged 70 or older in good health.

For the CDR3, the DNA is TGTGCCAGCCTTACAGCCCCCGGAAACACCATATATTTT. This sequence encodes CASLTAPGNTIYF. This chain links TRBV19 with TRBJ1-3; D gene ambiguous. CDR3 length: 13 amino acids. V was clipped by 9 bases and J by 4 bases, with 13 bases between them. CDR1 is LNHDA and CDR2 is SQIVND in the germline V gene (reference sequence).

The V gene is TRBV6-6, the J gene TRBJ1-4; TRBD1 agrees at 8 bases. Looked up from germline, CDR1 is MNHNY and CDR2 is SVGAGI (reference sequence). The CDR3 spans 14 residues. The V gene end was trimmed by 7 bases and the J gene end by 4 bases; junction bases not matched to a gene: 5. The CDR3 DNA is TGTGCCAGCATCCGGACAGGGTTTAATGAAAAACTGTTTTTT. It codes for CASIRTGFNEKLFF.

This clonotype was observed a handful of times. V usage is TRBV2 and J usage is TRBJ2-3, with 8 bases fitting TRBD2. CDR3 length equals 14 residues. V gave up 5 bases and J gave up 5 bases; unmatched junction bases: 6. Germline CDR1 and CDR2: SNHLY and FYNNEI. CDR3: CASSRSGKQDTQYF. CDR3 DNA: TGTGCCAGCAGTCGTAGCGGGAAGCAAGATACGCAGTATTTT.

For the CDR3, the DNA is TGTGCCAGCACGTTTGGGAAGGGTGGGGGAGAGACCCAGTACTTC. It specifies CASTFGKGGGETQYF. The chain joins TRBV28 to TRBJ2-5; D tentatively reads TRBD1 or TRBD2 (5 bases each). The length of the CDR3 is 15 residues. V was pared by 7 bases and J by 4 bases, with 19 bases between. Germline CDR1 and CDR2: MDHEN and SYDVKM.

The V and J genes are TRBV6-2 or TRBV6-3 and TRBJ2-5; possibly TRBD1 or TRBD2 for D (5 bases each). The J call is uncertain, as TRBJ2-1 better fits the DNA end. The V gene's germline CDR1 is MNHEY and CDR2 SVGEGT. This CDR3 is 12 amino acids long. CDR3 loop: CASSSSGPQQFF. DNA of the CDR3: TGTGCCAGCAGTTCCTCGGGGCCTCAGCAGTTCTTC.

This clonotype occurred a few times. V and J are TRBV7-9 and TRBJ1-1; D ambiguous. The V gene lost 4 bases and the J gene lost 3 bases, with 6 bases spanning the gap. The CDR3 is made up of 12 amino acids. Germline values: CDR1 SEHNR, CDR2 FQNEAQ (reference sequence). The CDR3 spells CASSWVDTEAFF. For the CDR3, the DNA is TGTGCCAGCAGCTGGGTTGACACTGAAGCTTTCTTT.

This clonotype showed up just a few times. This rearrangement joins TRBV28 to TRBJ2-3; weak D call: TRBD2 (5 bases). Germline lookup yields CDR1 MDHEN and CDR2 SYDVKM. The CDR3 has 15 amino acids. V gave up 4 bases and J gave up 4 bases, with 15 bases separating them. CDR3 amino acids: CASSSPLVFSDTQYF. The CDR3 region has the DNA TGTGCCAGCAGTTCGCCACTAGTTTTTTCAGATACGCAGTATTTT.

This clonotype was seen a handful of times. At one of its ends the junction is not consistent with the germline gene, which may arise from a read error. The chain recombines TRBV12-3 or TRBV12-4 with TRBJ2-3; 7 bases align to TRBD1. The CDR3 totals 15 residues. The CDR3 DNA is TGTGCCAGCACCATAGCGTCGACAGGGTCAGATACGCAGGATTTT. Translating gives CASTIASTGSDTQDF.

This clonotype has just a few counts. V is TRBV7-9 and J is TRBJ2-5; D gene uncertain. Germline-derived CDR1 and CDR2 are SEHNR and FQNEAQ (reference sequence). Deletions cut 5 bases from V and 3 bases from J, with 16 bases between. CDR3 length: 15 residues. The CDR3 reads CASSATRTRKETQYF. CDR3 in DNA: TGTGCCAGCAGCGCTACCCGGACCCGGAAAGAGACCCAGTACTTC. The entire variable domain, with the rest obtained from reference TRBV7-9 and TRBJ2-5, is as follows: DTGVSQNPRHKITKRGQNVTFRCDPISEHNRLYWYRQTLGQGPEFLTYFQNEAQLEKSRLLSDRFSAERPKGSFSTLEIQRTEQGDSAMYLCASSATRTRKETQYFGPGTRLLVL.

This rearrangement joins TRBV6-5 to TRBJ2-7; TRBD2 agrees at 10 bases. The V and J ends lost 2 bases and 6 bases, in that order; junction bases with no gene match: 4. The CDR3 runs to 14 residues. The germline V gene encodes CDR1 MNHEY and CDR2 SVGAGI. The CDR3 spells CASSYLAGALEQYF. In nucleotides, the CDR3 is TGTGCCAGCAGTTACCTAGCGGGAGCACTCGAGCAGTACTTC.

This chain connects TRBV3-1 to TRBJ1-1; D remains unclear. CDR3 length: 14 residues. Trimming removed 1 base from V and 4 bases from J, with 10 bases in between. Germline CDR1 and CDR2: LGHDT and YNNKEL (reference sequence). The CDR3 region has the DNA TGTGCCAGCAGCCAAGTCTGGGAGGGCACTGAAGCTTTCTTT. It is translated as CASSQVWEGTEAFF.

The chain links TRBV27 to TRBJ1-1; 7 bases are shared with TRBD1. CDR1 MNHEY and CDR2 SMNVEV come from the germline V gene (reference sequence). With V trimmed by 6 bases and J by 0 bases, 7 bases remained unmatched. This CDR3 region has 15 residues. In DNA form, the CDR3 reads TGTGCCAGCAGACTACAGGGGAGGCTGAACACTGAAGCTTTCTTT. Protein: CASRLQGRLNTEAFF.

This clonotype was recorded at least ten times. V usage is TRBV29-1 and J usage is TRBJ1-1; D ambiguous. Germline CDR1 is SQVTM and CDR2 is ANQGSEA. There are 13 residues in the CDR3. The V end was cut by 4 bases, the J end by 2 bases, with 11 bases between. CDR3 region: CSVVGLSNTEAFF. CDR3 DNA sequence: TGCAGCGTTGTTGGGCTATCTAACACTGAAGCTTTCTTT.

V usage is TRBV20-1 and J usage is TRBJ2-3; D is unclear. This CDR3 is 15 amino acids long. The germline V gene has CDR1 DFQATT and CDR2 SNEGSKA (reference sequence). Trimming left V 1 base short and J 0 bases short, with 11 bases between. CDR3 amino acids: CSARVPIGSTDTQYF. DNA of the CDR3: TGCAGTGCTAGAGTACCGATCGGGAGCACAGATACGCAGTATTTT.

V is TRBV20-1 and J is TRBJ2-3, with D perhaps matching TRBD1 (5 bases). The V gene's germline CDR1 is DFQATT and CDR2 SNEGSKA (reference sequence). The CDR3 sequence is 15 residues long. The V end lost 0 bases, the J end lost 1 base, and 11 bases lay between the germline ends. DNA for the CDR3: TGCAGTGCTAGAGATGCAGGGATAGGCACAGATACGCAGTATTTT. Its protein product is CSARDAGIGTDTQYF.

This chain uses TRBV9 with TRBJ2-5, with no clear D. The V and J ends lost 1 base and 0 bases respectively, with 4 bases between them. The CDR3 extends over 13 amino acids. Germline CDR1 and CDR2: SGDLS and YYNGEE. As DNA, the CDR3 is TGTGCCAGCAGCGTACAGGACCAAGAGACCCAGTACTTC. Encoded protein: CASSVQDQETQYF.

The chain combines TRBV2 with TRBJ1-5; 9 nucleotides agree with TRBD1. This CDR3 spans 17 amino acids. Germline CDR1 and CDR2: SNHLY and FYNNEI. V shed 8 bases, J shed 0 bases, and the junction held 11 bases outside the gene matches. CDR3 in DNA: TGTGCCAGCTCACCGGACAGGGGCAGTTATAGCAATCAGCCCCAGCATTTT. Translated: CASSPDRGSYSNQPQHF.

This chain joins TRBV29-1 and TRBJ2-2, with D unclear. Trimming took off 2 bases at V and 4 bases at J, with 11 bases between the two ends. Germline V gives CDR1 SQVTM, CDR2 ANQGSEA. This CDR3 spans 14 amino acids. The CDR3 sequence is CSVELSGRTGELFF. The CDR3 nucleotides are TGCAGCGTTGAATTATCGGGTCGCACCGGGGAGCTGTTTTTT.

This sequence joins TRBV29-1 and TRBJ1-1; unclear D gene. CDR1 SQVTM and CDR2 ANQGSEA come from the germline V gene. The CDR3 extends over 14 amino acids. The V and J ends lost 6 bases and 2 bases respectively, with 16 bases between them. CDR3 region: CSVATQTRNTEAFF. For the CDR3, the DNA is TGCAGCGTCGCCACCCAGACCAGAAACACTGAAGCTTTCTTT.

The V and J genes are TRBV6-2 or TRBV6-3 and TRBJ1-5, with D possibly being TRBD1 (5 bases). Germline CDR1 and CDR2: MNHEY and SVGEGT. This CDR3 comprises 14 residues. The V end lost 7 bases, the J end lost 6 bases, and 16 bases lay between the germline ends. The CDR3 loop is CASTLPGGFQPQHF. The CDR3 DNA sequence: TGTGCCAGCACCCTACCGGGGGGGTTTCAGCCCCAGCATTTT.

This clonotype was counted ten times or more. The chain couples TRBV29-1 to TRBJ2-1; no reliable D call. V was clipped by 1 base and J by 6 bases, with 7 bases between them. The CDR3 is 12 residues long. The germline V gene encodes CDR1 SQVTM and CDR2 ANQGSEA. The CDR3 here is CSVEGGSNEQFF. The CDR3 DNA is TGCAGCGTTGAAGGGGGTTCCAATGAGCAGTTCTTC.

The sample holds one count of this clonotype. The V call is TRBV12-3 or TRBV12-4, the J call TRBJ2-1; 13 bases map to TRBD2. This CDR3 comprises 16 residues. After removal of 5 bases from V and 4 bases from J, the junction contained 5 bases not matched to a gene. CDR3 bases: TGTGCCAGCAGTGACTTGACTAGCGGGAGGTACAATGAGCAGTTCTTC. Translation gives CASSDLTSGRYNEQFF.

The sample holds a few counts of this clonotype. This chain links TRBV5-5 with TRBJ2-3; no firm D call. The CDR3 is made up of 16 amino acids. Trimming shortened V by 0 bases and J by 0 bases, and 11 bases separated the two germline ends. The germline V gene encodes CDR1 SGHKS and CDR2 YYEKEE (reference sequence). This CDR3 reads CASSLAAAASTDTQYF. Here the CDR3 DNA reads TGTGCCAGCAGCTTGGCCGCGGCGGCTAGCACAGATACGCAGTATTTT.

Note on this clonotype: The DNA is left out, because the CDR3 cannot be placed on it with certainty; the CDR3 is given as TCRdb lists it. CDR3 loop: CASSTSSYTSTDTQYF. The chain recombines TRBV6-5 with TRBJ2-3. Germline-derived CDR1 and CDR2 are MNHEY and SVGAGI. The CDR3 extends over 16 residues, inclusive of both ends.

This clonotype has at least ten counts. The chain recombines TRBV10-3 with TRBJ2-4; the match to TRBD2 covers 12 bases. The CDR3 extends over 15 amino acids. Germline CDR1 reads ENHRY; CDR2 reads SYGVKD. J was trimmed by 3 bases and V by 4 bases; bases with no gene match: 1. Here the CDR3 DNA reads TGTGCCATCAGTGGGACTAGCGGGAACAAAAACATTCAGTACTTC. Encoded protein: CAISGTSGNKNIQYF.

In this sample, this clonotype turned up a few times. The chain combines TRBV2 with TRBJ1-5; weak D call: TRBD1 (5 bases). The CDR3 runs to 13 residues. V lost 6 bases, J lost 10 bases, and 16 bases lay in between. From germline, CDR1 is SNHLY and CDR2 FYNNEI. This chain's CDR3 is CASRGDGDGPQHF. CDR3 nucleotide sequence: TGTGCCAGCAGGGGGGACGGGGACGGCCCCCAGCATTTT.

Only a few counts were recorded for this clonotype. The missing conserved phenylalanine or tryptophan at the end of this CDR3 makes a read error likely. The chain joins TRBV29-1 to TRBJ2-1, with TRBD1 identical over 10 bases. V was clipped by 8 bases and J by 2 bases; unmatched bases: 9. Germline V CDR1 and CDR2: SQVTM, ANQGSEA. This CDR3 region has 15 residues. The CDR3 DNA reads TGCAGCACCTCGACAGGGGGCGAGACCTACAATGAGCAGTTCCTC. Its protein product is CSTSTGGETYNEQFL.